Below, 19 T cell receptor beta chains from the same sample are listed, as sequenced in a study of blood T cell repertoires in COVID-19. Here immunoSEQ multiplex PCR was the method, and the copy in TCRdb shows in-frame clones only, minus some. The data contain 180,000 or so clones, about 88% of them singletons. Sequencing was done on a sample of peripheral blood. The source of these receptors is a man aged 18 to 30 with acute or convalescent COVID-19.

V usage is TRBV7-9 and J usage is TRBJ1-1; TRBD1 agrees at 9 bases. The germline V gene encodes CDR1 SEHNR and CDR2 FQNEAQ (reference sequence). V lost 6 bases, J lost 10 bases, and 12 bases stayed unmatched. The CDR3 covers 14 residues. The CDR3 sequence: CASSPARDRVGAFF. The DNA for the CDR3 is TGTGCCAGCAGTCCTGCCCGGGACAGGGTAGGAGCTTTCTTT. The full variable domain, rest sourced from reference TRBV7-9 and TRBJ1-1, is DTGVSQNPRHKITKRGQNVTFRCDPISEHNRLYWYRQTLGQGPEFLTYFQNEAQLEKSRLLSDRFSAERPKGSFSTLEIQRTEQGDSAMYLCASSPARDRVGAFFGQGTRLTVV.

The rearrangement links TRBV2 to TRBJ2-2; 10 bases are shared with TRBD2. Unmatched junction bases numbered 10, after V lost 8 bases and J lost 1 base. The germline gives CDR1 SNHLY, CDR2 FYNNEI. The CDR3 loop spans 17 amino acids. CDR3 loop: CASGPARTSGNTGELFF. Written as DNA, the CDR3 is TGTGCCAGCGGACCAGCTCGGACTAGCGGGAACACCGGGGAGCTGTTTTTT.

The chain has TRBV19 and TRBJ1-6; 7 nucleotides line up with TRBD1. Germline values: CDR1 LNHDA, CDR2 SQIVND (reference sequence). V lost 4 bases and J lost 6; bases outside the gene matches: 3. This CDR3 comprises 14 residues. The CDR3 nucleotides read TGTGCCAGTAGTAACGGACAGGTTAATTCACCCCTCCACTTT. This encodes CASSNGQVNSPLHF.

The V call is TRBV5-1, the J call TRBJ2-5; D unclear. The germline CDR1 and CDR2 sequences are SGHRS and YFSETQ. CDR3 length equals 13 residues. V was trimmed by 0 bases and J by 2 bases, leaving 5 bases between them. The CDR3 DNA follows: TGCGCCAGCAGCTTGGACATTCAAGAGACCCAGTACTTC. Translation: CASSLDIQETQYF.

The rearrangement joins TRBV9 to TRBJ2-2; D perhaps matches TRBD2 (5 bases). This CDR3 contains 15 residues. Trimming stripped 3 bases from V and 6 bases from J, with 15 bases between. CDR1 SGDLS and CDR2 YYNGEE come from the germline V gene. CDR3 region: CASSARTFLAGELFF. CDR3 coding DNA: TGTGCCAGCAGCGCCCGGACTTTTTTGGCCGGGGAGCTGTTTTTT.

CDR3 sequence reads: CASSPRVVWGAGELFF. Written as DNA, the CDR3 is TGTGCCAGCAGCCCTCGGGTAGTATGGGGGGCCGGGGAGCTGTTTTTT. The chain carries TRBV9 and TRBJ2-2, with D maybe TRBD2 (6 bases). Germline CDR1 SGDLS, CDR2 YYNGEE. The CDR3 loop spans 16 amino acids. Between the trimmed V and J ends, which lost 4 bases and 6 bases, there was a span of 19 bases.

The chain is built from TRBV19 and TRBJ1-3; unclear D gene. Germline V gene lookup returns CDR1 LNHDA and CDR2 SQIVND (reference sequence). CDR3 length equals 13 residues. V was clipped by 4 bases and J by 0 bases, with 4 bases between them. The CDR3 reads CASSRGSGNTIYF. The CDR3 DNA reads TGTGCCAGTAGTAGAGGCTCTGGAAACACCATATATTTT. The full variable domain, its missing parts supplied by reference TRBV19 and TRBJ1-3, is DGGITQSPKYLFRKEGQNVTLSCEQNLNHDAMYWYRQDPGQGLRLIYYSQIVNDFQKGDIAEGYSVSREKKESFPLTVTSAQKNPTAFYLCASSRGSGNTIYFGEGSWLTVV.

The sample holds one count of this clone. The chain carries TRBV3-1 (or the pseudogene TRBV3-2) and TRBJ1-6; D call uncertain. The CDR3 loop spans 14 amino acids. V was trimmed by 2 bases and J by 9 bases, leaving 11 bases between them. The germline V gene encodes CDR1 LGHDT and CDR2 YNNKEL (reference sequence). CDR3 in amino acids: CASSQTGKLSPLHF. The CDR3 region has the DNA TGTGCCAGCAGCCAAACGGGGAAACTTTCACCCCTCCACTTT.

The V call is TRBV14, the J call TRBJ2-5; 10 positions match TRBD1. The germline gives CDR1 SGHDN, CDR2 FVKESK. The CDR3 extends over 15 amino acids. V was clipped by 1 base and J by 5 bases; unmatched bases: 4. The CDR3 DNA follows: TGTGCCAGCAGCCAAGGACAGGGGGCGTGGGAGACCCAGTACTTC. Protein product: CASSQGQGAWETQYF.

The chain is built from TRBV9 and TRBJ1-5; the D is unclear. Deletions cut 4 bases from V and 2 bases from J, with 4 bases between. CDR3 size: 12 residues. Germline loops: CDR1 SGDLS, CDR2 YYNGEE. In DNA form, the CDR3 reads TGTGCCAGCAGCCGCGGCAATCAGCCCCAGCATTTT. Protein sequence: CASSRGNQPQHF.

This clone has only one observation. The chain joins TRBV27 to TRBJ1-6; D unresolved. Germline values: CDR1 MNHEY, CDR2 SMNVEV (reference sequence). The CDR3 extends over 15 amino acids. Trimming left V 2 bases short and J 7 bases short, with 12 bases between. The CDR3 is CASSLGPQGNSPLHF. The CDR3 DNA reads as TGTGCCAGCAGTTTAGGGCCCCAAGGAAATTCACCCCTCCACTTT.

This clone was found once. This sequence joins TRBV5-1 and TRBJ1-1, with 7 bases matching TRBD1. The V gene end was trimmed by 0 bases and the J gene end by 7 bases; junction bases not matched to a gene: 9. Germline CDR1 is SGHRS and CDR2 is YFSETQ. This CDR3 is 15 amino acids long. The chain's CDR3 is CASSLVFGQEGEAFF. The CDR3 bases are TGCGCCAGCAGCTTGGTATTCGGACAGGAGGGTGAAGCTTTCTTT.

This clone was seen once. The chain is built from TRBV11-2 and TRBJ2-1; 8 bases agree with TRBD1. The V gene's germline CDR1 is SGHAT and CDR2 FQNNGV. Trimming cost V 5 bases and J 5 bases; bases outside gene matches: 11. CDR3 length: 16 residues. The CDR3 DNA reads TGTGCCAGCAGCCCCCAGGGGGCGCGTTCAAACAATGAGCAGTTCTTC. Residues: CASSPQGARSNNEQFF.

The chain joins TRBV4-2 to TRBJ2-5; 10 positions agree with TRBD2. The CDR3 runs to 17 residues. Germline V lookup: CDR1 LGHNA, CDR2 YNFKEQ. Germline trimming cut 0 bases from V and 7 bases from J; bases unmatched to any gene: 11. DNA of the CDR3: TGTGCCAGCAGCCAAGAGGCCGCAGCGGGGGGGCAGTTGACCCAGTACTTC. Its protein is CASSQEAAAGGQLTQYF.

This clone was recorded a few times. V usage is TRBV18 and J usage is TRBJ1-4, with TRBD1 matching 11 bases. The CDR3 loop spans 16 amino acids. The germline CDR1 and CDR2 sequences are KGHSH and LQKENI. V dropped 3 bases and J dropped 3; count of bases not matched to a gene: 3. The CDR3 nucleotides are TGTGCCAGCTCACCCGGGACAGGGGGTGCTAATGAAAAACTGTTTTTT. Amino acid sequence: CASSPGTGGANEKLFF.

The chain employs TRBV19 and TRBJ1-2; 8 bases match TRBD1. This CDR3 has 13 amino acids. V dropped 8 bases and J dropped 0; count of bases not matched to a gene: 2. CDR1 and CDR2 (germline): LNHDA, SQIVND (reference sequence). In DNA form, the CDR3 reads TGTGCCAGTCAGGACAGGGCTAACTATGGCTACACCTTC. Its protein product is CASQDRANYGYTF. The full variable domain, completed using reference TRBV19 and TRBJ1-2, is DGGITQSPKYLFRKEGQNVTLSCEQNLNHDAMYWYRQDPGQGLRLIYYSQIVNDFQKGDIAEGYSVSREKKESFPLTVTSAQKNPTAFYLCASQDRANYGYTFGSGTRLTVV.

V is TRBV13 and J is TRBJ2-3; D call uncertain. Germline CDR1 is PRHDT and CDR2 is FYEKMQ (reference sequence). V gave up 0 bases and J gave up 4 bases, with 5 bases separating them. The CDR3 is made up of 13 amino acids. The chain's CDR3 is CASSLGGADTQYF. DNA for the CDR3: TGTGCCAGCAGCTTAGGCGGAGCAGATACGCAGTATTTT.

The genes are TRBV23-1 and TRBJ2-7, with D possibly being TRBD2 (5 bases). TRBV23-1 is identified as an open reading frame with a role that is uncertain. CDR3 length: 13 amino acids. Trimming cost V 7 bases and J 3 bases, with 13 bases left between them. The CDR3 reads CASNPGIIYEQYV. In DNA form, the CDR3 reads TGCGCCAGCAATCCGGGGATTATCTACGAGCAGTACGTC.

The chain uses TRBV28 and TRBJ1-2, with 7 bases that match TRBD1. CDR1 is MDHEN, CDR2 SYDVKM, per germline. The trim removed 2 bases at V and 8 bases at J, leaving 8 bases unmatched. The CDR3 has 14 residues. In DNA form, the CDR3 reads TGTGCCAGCAGTTTAGGACAGGCGCGAATAGGCTACACCTTC. This encodes CASSLGQARIGYTF.